A selection of T cell receptor beta chains follows, all from one sample in a study of CD4 T cells in relation to SARS-CoV-2 and coronaviruses. Profiling relied on immunoSEQ multiplex PCR, and the TCRdb table lists in-frame clones only, not all of them. The sample comprises 16,000 or so clones, 65% to 85% of which are singletons, and 7.5% to 10% rests with the top ten. These receptors' antigens are unknown. The material sequenced was CD4+ T cells from PBMCs, cultured in vitro. The receptors originated from a human donor in good health. CDR3s include the opening cysteine and the closing phenylalanine or tryptophan. Fields, in order: J gene, V gene, D gene, clone size, CDR3 protein, CDR3 DNA. D genes are given only for firm matches. Size tells how often a clone was seen (once, few, many) or the class of an expanded clone, and some rows leave it out.

TRBJ1-1 TRBV6-5 TRBD1 NA CASPRDRACTEAFF TGTGCCAGCCCGAGGGACAGGGCGTGCACTGAAGCTTTCTTT
TRBJ1-2 TRBV4-1 NA NA CASSQDLEGHYGYTF TGCGCCAGCAGCCAAGATTTAGAGGGTCACTATGGCTACACCTTC
TRBJ1-6 TRBV2 NA few CASSVGSTYNSPLHF TGTGCCAGCAGTGTTGGGAGTACCTATAATTCACCCCTCCACTTT
TRBJ2-1 TRBV6-5 NA once CASKKGIYNEQFF TGTGCCAGCAAAAAGGGAATCTACAATGAGCAGTTCTTC
TRBJ2-3 TRBV5-1 NA NA CASSGGHSTDTQYF TGCGCCAGCAGCGGCGGACATAGCACAGATACGCAGTATTTT
TRBJ2-1 TRBV2 TRBD2 NA CASSPNRLAGNGGEQFF TGTGCCAGCAGTCCAAATCGACTAGCGGGGAACGGAGGTGAGCAGTTCTTC
TRBJ2-2 TRBV19 NA NA CASSMRRQVETGELFF TGTGCCAGTAGTATGAGGAGGCAGGTGGAAACCGGGGAGCTGTTTTTT
TRBJ2-7 TRBV27 NA NA CASSKTGSYYEQYF TGTGCCAGCAGCAAAACAGGGAGCTATTACGAGCAGTACTTC
TRBJ2-7 TRBV30 NA NA CAWSVLGYSYEQYF TGTGCCTGGAGTGTACTCGGATACTCCTACGAGCAGTACTTC
TRBJ2-1 TRBV3-1/TRBV3-2 TRBD1 NA CASSQDGQGEQFF TGTGCCAGCAGCCAAGACGGACAGGGTGAGCAGTTCTTC
TRBJ1-3 TRBV2 TRBD1 NA CASSDLPRGRLANTIYF TGTGCCAGCAGTGACCTGCCTAGGGGGCGCCTTGCGAACACCATATATTTT
TRBJ1-1 TRBV18 NA NA CASLATENTEAFF TGTGCCAGCTTAGCGACAGAGAACACTGAAGCTTTCTTT
TRBJ2-1 TRBV5-4 TRBD2 NA CASSPSGGSYNEQFF TGTGCCAGCAGCCCTAGCGGAGGCTCCTACAATGAGCAGTTCTTC
TRBJ2-4 TRBV7-6 TRBD2 NA CASSPFLGGRQYF TGTGCCAGCAGCCCCTTTCTCGGGGGGAGGCAGTACTTC
TRBJ2-3 TRBV9 NA NA CASSVAVSGTTDTQYF TGTGCCAGCAGCGTAGCCGTTAGCGGAACTACAGATACGCAGTATTTT
TRBJ1-1 TRBV28 NA once CASRWRGANTEAFF TGTGCCAGCAGATGGAGGGGGGCGAACACTGAAGCTTTCTTT
TRBJ1-1 TRBV30 TRBD1 NA CAWGQDRETEAFF TGTGCCTGGGGTCAAGACAGGGAAACTGAAGCTTTCTTT
TRBJ2-6 TRBV5-1 TRBD1 NA CASTDRAGANVLTF TGCGCCAGCACTGACAGGGCTGGGGCCAACGTCCTGACTTTC
TRBJ1-5 TRBV7-9 NA NA CASSLGVGGASNQPQHF TGTGCCAGCAGCTTAGGGGTCGGCGGGGCTAGCAATCAGCCCCAGCATTTT
TRBJ1-6 TRBV14 NA NA CASSQDRDASSYNSPLHF TGTGCCAGCAGCCAAGATCGGGACGCTTCCTCCTATAATTCACCCCTCCACTTT
TRBJ2-2 TRBV2 NA NA CASSGRTDEIPFNTGELFF TGTGCCAGCAGTGGAAGGACGGACGAAATCCCATTCAACACCGGGGAGCTGTTTTTT
TRBJ1-1 TRBV7-9 NA NA CASSTQNTEAFF TGTGCCAGCAGCACCCAAAACACTGAAGCTTTCTTT
TRBJ1-6 TRBV2 NA few CASSRGSPLHF TGTGCCAGCAGTAGGGGTTCACCCCTCCACTTT
TRBJ2-1 TRBV19 TRBD2 once CASSRAGGYEQFF TGTGCCAGTAGTCGAGCGGGGGGGTATGAGCAGTTCTTC
TRBJ2-3 TRBV18 TRBD1 NA CASSPQQTGLSTDTQYF TGTGCCAGCTCACCTCAACAGACAGGGCTTAGCACAGATACGCAGTATTTT
TRBJ2-7 TRBV5-1 NA NA CASSWGGSTSYEQYF TGCGCCAGCAGCTGGGGGGGCAGCACATCCTACGAGCAGTACTTC
TRBJ1-2 TRBV3-1/TRBV3-2 TRBD1 NA CASSLGQDYGYTF TGTGCCAGCAGCCTCGGACAGGACTATGGCTACACCTTC
TRBJ1-2 TRBV29-1 NA NA CSVGAPTNYGYTF TGCAGCGTCGGTGCGCCTACTAACTATGGCTACACCTTC
TRBJ2-5 TRBV20-1 NA NA CSARKKETQYF TGCAGTGCCAGGAAAAAAGAGACCCAGTACTTC
TRBJ2-5 TRBV19 TRBD1 NA CASSTWWGQQETQYF TGTGCCAGTAGTACGTGGTGGGGACAGCAAGAGACCCAGTACTTC
TRBJ2-7 TRBV15 TRBD1 NA CATSRDRTGGYEQYF TGTGCCACCAGCAGAGATCGGACAGGGGGCTACGAGCAGTACTTC
TRBJ2-7 TRBV5-1 NA NA CASRPTPSYEQYF TGCGCCAGCCGCCCGACACCTTCCTACGAGCAGTACTTC
TRBJ2-1 TRBV20-1 NA NA CSASRPEDSYNEQFF TGCAGTGCTAGTCGCCCCGAGGACTCCTACAATGAGCAGTTCTTC
TRBJ2-5 TRBV20-1 NA NA CSASPLARRQETQYF TGCAGTGCTAGTCCCCTAGCGCGTAGGCAAGAGACCCAGTACTTC
TRBJ2-5 TRBV2 NA NA CASQWRGGETQYF TGTGCCAGCCAGTGGAGGGGCGGGGAGACCCAGTACTTC
TRBJ1-1 TRBV29-1 NA NA CSVEPRTYSEAFF TGCAGCGTCGAACCCAGGACTTACTCCGAAGCTTTCTTT
TRBJ2-3 TRBV10-1 TRBD1 once CASPKRAGTGGFEDTQYF TGCGCCAGCCCAAAACGAGCGGGGACAGGGGGCTTTGAGGATACGCAGTATTTT
TRBJ2-3 TRBV13 TRBD2 NA CASKLGGSSSTDTQYF TGTGCCAGCAAATTGGGGGGGTCTAGCTCCACAGATACGCAGTATTTT
TRBJ1-4 TRBV19 NA NA CASSIETGTGNEKLFF TGTGCCAGTAGTATAGAAACAGGGACGGGAAATGAAAAACTGTTTTTT
TRBJ2-5 TRBV5-1 NA NA CASSDWGADQETQYF TGCGCCAGCAGCGATTGGGGAGCGGACCAAGAGACCCAGTACTTC
TRBJ1-2 TRBV4-1 NA NA CASSQDPDTPNYGYTF TGCGCCAGCAGCCAAGATCCGGACACTCCTAACTATGGCTACACCTTC
TRBJ1-4 TRBV29-1 TRBD1 NA CSVLPGQSNEKLFF TGCAGCGTTCTGCCGGGACAGTCTAATGAAAAACTGTTTTTT
TRBJ2-7 TRBV5-1 NA NA CASSINHEQYF TGCGCCAGCAGCATAAACCACGAGCAGTACTTC
TRBJ1-2 TRBV12-3/TRBV12-4 TRBD1 NA CASSRDRSYGYTF TGTGCCAGCTCCCGGGACAGATCCTATGGCTACACCTTC
TRBJ2-7 TRBV15 NA NA CATRSPKSSSHEQYF TGTGCCACCAGGTCACCTAAGAGCTCGTCCCACGAGCAGTACTTC
TRBJ1-2 TRBV3-1/TRBV3-2 NA NA CASSQGLTGHGYTF TGTGCCAGCAGCCAAGGGTTAACAGGGCACGGCTACACCTTC
TRBJ2-7 TRBV25-1 TRBD1 NA CASSDTTRTGIGEQYF TGTGCCAGCAGTGATACAACCCGGACAGGGATCGGCGAGCAGTACTTC
TRBJ2-2 TRBV2 NA NA CASSVYRGTGELFF TGTGCCAGCAGTGTATATAGGGGGACCGGGGAGCTGTTTTTT
TRBJ2-7 TRBV18 TRBD1 few CASSPWTGSSYEQYF TGTGCCAGCTCACCTTGGACAGGGAGCTCCTACGAGCAGTACTTC
TRBJ1-1 TRBV9 NA NA CASSVWADQNTEAFF TGTGCCAGCAGCGTATGGGCGGACCAGAACACTGAAGCTTTCTTT
TRBJ1-5 TRBV2 NA few CASSQGPAPQHF TGTGCCAGCAGTCAGGGGCCCGCGCCCCAGCATTTT
TRBJ2-1 TRBV27 TRBD2 NA CASSLSSGTYNEQFF TGTGCCAGCAGTTTGTCTAGCGGTACCTACAATGAGCAGTTCTTC
TRBJ1-1 TRBV5-1 TRBD1 NA CASSLQGQTLMNTEAFF TGCGCCAGCAGCTTACAGGGGCAAACTCTCATGAACACTGAAGCTTTCTTT
TRBJ1-2 TRBV7-8 NA NA CASGHTGGERDTF TGTGCCAGCGGCCATACGGGGGGGGAAAGAGACACCTTC